This T cell receptor (beta chain) was sequenced in a study of T cells in Graves' hyperthyroidism and ophthalmopathy. Regarding the study as a whole: Blood also contained most expanded thyroid clonotypes above 0.001.

This clonotype was observed many times. As yet, its antigen is unknown. The CDR3 runs 13 residues. Trimming took 2 bases from V and 8 from J, leaving 12 bases between them. Germline V gives CDR1 DFQATT, CDR2 SNEGSKA (reference sequence). TCR beta CDR3 sequences were amplified from RNA transcripts. TCR CDR3 regions were first amplified by RT-PCR with HTBI primers. TCRdb redid the calling of the multiplex PCR reads with MiXCR, one entry per CDR3 protein. The sample holds 480,000 or so distinct CDR3 sequences, approximately 49% seen once. Criteria for exclusion of patients were uncontrolled infection, other autoimmune disease, pregnancy or lactation. Clinical symptoms, serum thyroxine, TRAb, thyroid ultrasound and orbital computed tomography informed diagnoses.

This rearrangement joins TRBV20-1 to TRBJ1-4, with D perhaps TRBD1 (5 bases). This TCR was recovered from an adult woman with Graves' disease, either hyperthyroidism or ophthalmopathy (not recorded which). Sequencing was performed on peripheral blood or thyroid tissue (not recorded which). The CDR3 is CSARQGPAEKLFF. The CDR3 region has the DNA TGCAGTGCTAGACAGGGACCGGCCGAAAAACTGTTTTTT.